This entry describes one TCR beta chain. Antigen: not known. The data were obtained in a study of PD-1 blockade in mismatch repair-deficient tumors. Study at large: Patients had over ten mismatch repair-deficient cancer types and were previously treated and progressing.

All patients were mismatch repair deficient, assessed by either PCR or immunohistochemistry. TCR sequencing covered a few patients who responded to pembrolizumab. Germline values: CDR1 MDHEN, CDR2 SYDVKM. Trimming took off 8 bases at V and 0 bases at J, with 19 bases between the two ends. The CDR3 runs to 17 residues. The method was immunoSEQ multiplex PCR; TCRdb's version includes in-frame clones alone and lacks a portion of them. The profile shows around 100,000 clones, roughly 80% of them singletons. The study's findings and limits: After pembrolizumab, tumor-resident clones rose rapidly, then generally contracted before radiologic responses.

The origin of this receptor is an adult with mismatch repair-deficient cancer. The sequences come from peripheral blood, collected about 60 weeks after starting pembrolizumab. This chain uses TRBV28 with TRBJ2-2, with D perhaps matching TRBD2 (6 bases). The CDR3 reads CASGVSLGEANTGELFF. CDR3 DNA: TGTGCCAGCGGAGTTTCCCTGGGGGAGGCGAACACCGGGGAGCTGTTTTTT. The variable domain in full, with the rest retrieved from reference TRBV28 and TRBJ2-2, is DVKVTQSSRYLVKRTGEKVFLECVQDMDHENMFWYRQDPGLGLRLIYFSYDVKMKEKGDIPEGYSVSREKKERFSLILESASTNQTSMYLCASGVSLGEANTGELFFGEGSRLTVL.